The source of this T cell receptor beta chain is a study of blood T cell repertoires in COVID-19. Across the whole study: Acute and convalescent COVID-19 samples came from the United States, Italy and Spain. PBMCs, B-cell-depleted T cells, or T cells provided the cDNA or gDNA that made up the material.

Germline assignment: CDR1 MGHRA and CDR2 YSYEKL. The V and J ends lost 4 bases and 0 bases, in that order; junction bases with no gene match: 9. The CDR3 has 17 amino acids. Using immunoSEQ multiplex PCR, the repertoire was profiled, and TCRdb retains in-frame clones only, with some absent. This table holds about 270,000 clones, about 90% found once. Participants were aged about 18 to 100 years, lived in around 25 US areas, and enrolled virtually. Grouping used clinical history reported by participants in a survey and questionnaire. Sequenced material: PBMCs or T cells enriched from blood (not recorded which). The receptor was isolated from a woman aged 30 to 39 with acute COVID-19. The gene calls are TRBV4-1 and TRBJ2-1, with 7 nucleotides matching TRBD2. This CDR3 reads CASSPEGGGSSYNEQFF. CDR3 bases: TGCGCCAGCAGCCCCGAGGGAGGCGGGAGCTCCTACAATGAGCAGTTCTTC.